This T cell receptor beta chain was identified in a study of T-cell memory formation after mild COVID-19. CDR3 length: 15 residues. The germline CDR1 and CDR2 sequences are MNHEY and SMNVEV (reference sequence). Trimming removed 4 bases from V and 4 bases from J, with 14 bases in between. Using its own MiXCR run on the 5' RACE reads, TCRdb lists one record per CDR3 protein. The profile shows approximately 270,000 distinct CDR3 sequences, under 20% of them singletons. The chain employs TRBV27 and TRBJ1-5; no reliable D call. The TCR was taken from a man aged 18-30 years who had mild COVID-19 (a few samples of this study predate the infection). Cell type and time point are not known. Sequencing was carried out using PBMCs or a T cell subset sorted from them (not recorded which). DNA for the CDR3: TGTGCCAGCAGTTCGGGTCAGCAAAAAAATCAGCCCCAGCATTTT. Protein product: CASSSGQQKNQPQHF.